These T cell receptor beta chains were read from a single sample in a study of blood T cell repertoires in COVID-19. Here immunoSEQ multiplex PCR was the method, and the copy in TCRdb shows in-frame clones only, minus some. The table has about 71,000 clones, about nine tenths seen once. Sequenced input: peripheral blood. Source of these receptors: a young woman with acute or convalescent COVID-19. Each CDR3 is given with its conserved first and last residue. D genes are given only for firm matches. A clone size is listed for some rows: how often the clone was seen (once, few, many), or a class if it is expanded.

len	d_gene	v_gene	abundance	j_gene	CDR3aa	CDR3nt
14	TRBD1	TRBV5-1	-	TRBJ2-7	CASSLGTGNYEQYF	TGCGCCAGCAGCTTAGGGACAGGGAACTACGAGCAGTACTTC
18	TRBD2	TRBV5-1	-	TRBJ2-5	CASSSRLAGGEIQETQYF	TGCGCCAGCAGCTCTCGACTAGCGGGAGGAGAAATCCAAGAGACCCAGTACTTC
15	-	TRBV24-1	-	TRBJ1-4	CATSDHRDPPKKLFF	TGTGCCACCAGTGATCACCGGGATCCCCCTAAAAAACTGTTTTTT
14	-	TRBV29-1	-	TRBJ1-1	CSVAYSGGSTEAFF	TGCAGCGTTGCTTATTCCGGGGGTTCCACTGAAGCTTTCTTT
14	TRBD1	TRBV6-5	-	TRBJ2-7	CASSYDRESYEQYF	TGTGCCAGCAGTTACGACAGGGAGTCCTACGAGCAGTACTTC
14	-	TRBV19	-	TRBJ1-4	CASKDTATNEKLFF	TGTGCCAGTAAGGACACCGCAACTAATGAAAAACTGTTTTTT
14	TRBD1	TRBV6-1	-	TRBJ2-1	CASSEMAGGAEQFF	TGTGCCAGCAGTGAAATGGCAGGGGGCGCTGAGCAGTTCTTC
15	TRBD1	TRBV29-1	-	TRBJ1-1	CSVEGWTGTNTEAFF	TGCAGCGTTGAAGGTTGGACAGGGACGAACACTGAAGCTTTCTTT
14	TRBD1	TRBV28	-	TRBJ2-1	CASRGQAPYNEQFF	TGTGCCAGCAGGGGACAGGCCCCCTACAATGAGCAGTTCTTC
13	-	TRBV2	once	TRBJ1-2	CASSLTASYGYTF	TGTGCCAGCAGTCTGACAGCGTCTTATGGCTACACCTTC
14	-	TRBV30	-	TRBJ1-5	CAWSASGGEQPQHF	TGTGCCTGGAGTGCCTCCGGGGGAGAACAGCCCCAGCATTTT
16	TRBD1	TRBV7-2	-	TRBJ1-2	CASSSTWDRDTYGYTF	TGTGCCAGCAGCTCCACCTGGGACAGGGACACCTATGGCTACACCTTC
12	-	TRBV6-5	-	TRBJ2-2	CASTAVTGELFF	TGTGCCAGCACGGCGGTAACCGGGGAGCTGTTTTTT
15	TRBD2	TRBV5-5	-	TRBJ2-5	CASSVTGTREETQYF	TGTGCCAGCAGCGTGACCGGGACTAGGGAAGAGACCCAGTACTTC
15	TRBD2	TRBV18	-	TRBJ2-7	CASSPRTSETYEQYF	TGTGCCAGCTCACCTAGGACTAGCGAGACCTACGAGCAGTACTTC
15	-	TRBV9	-	TRBJ1-4	CASSASAATNEKLFF	TGTGCCAGCAGCGCATCAGCGGCAACTAATGAAAAACTGTTTTTT
11	-	TRBV28	-	TRBJ1-1	CASIGDTEAFF	TGTGCCAGCATCGGGGACACTGAAGCTTTCTTT
15	-	TRBV13	-	TRBJ1-4	CASSFRRGINEKLFF	TGTGCCAGCAGCTTCCGAAGGGGGATTAATGAAAAACTGTTTTTT
16	TRBD2	TRBV7-2	-	TRBJ2-1	CASSPFTGGGAGEQFF	TGTGCCAGCAGTCCATTTACTGGCGGGGGGGCCGGTGAGCAGTTCTTC
14	TRBD1	TRBV2	-	TRBJ1-1	CASSLQGANTEAFF	TGTGCCAGCAGTCTCCAGGGGGCGAACACTGAAGCTTTCTTT
14	-	TRBV19	-	TRBJ2-2	CASSIGTYPGELFF	TGTGCCAGTAGTATTGGCACGTACCCCGGGGAGCTGTTTTTT
15	-	TRBV19	-	TRBJ2-3	CASSTTHILTDTQYF	TGTGCCAGTAGCACAACACACATCCTCACAGATACGCAGTATTTT
18	TRBD1	TRBV19	-	TRBJ2-6	CASRATGQGRAGANVLTF	TGTGCCAGTAGGGCCACGGGACAGGGAAGGGCTGGGGCCAACGTCCTGACTTTC
13	TRBD2	TRBV11-2	once	TRBJ2-1	CASGAGGYNEQFF	TGTGCCAGCGGAGCGGGAGGCTACAATGAGCAGTTCTTC
14	-	TRBV6-2/TRBV6-3	-	TRBJ2-2	CASSYVFLFGELFF	TGTGCCAGCAGTTACGTTTTTCTCTTCGGGGAGCTGTTTTTT
14	-	TRBV10-2	once	TRBJ1-4	CASTPGGGREKLFF	TGCGCCAGCACCCCGGGGGGGGGAAGGGAAAAACTGTTTTTT
14	-	TRBV5-1	-	TRBJ2-1	CASTKNVGDNEQFF	TGCGCCAGCACGAAAAATGTCGGGGACAATGAGCAGTTCTTC
16	TRBD1	TRBV7-2	once	TRBJ1-1	CASSRRGGRRGTEAFF	TGTGCCAGCAGCAGAAGAGGGGGCCGACGGGGGACTGAAGCTTTCTTT
16	TRBD1	TRBV19	-	TRBJ2-1	CASSKLRGQGRNEQFF	TGTGCCAGTAGTAAGCTCCGGGGACAGGGGCGCAATGAGCAGTTCTTC
11	-	TRBV20-1	-	TRBJ2-1	CSARGLGEQFF	TGCAGTGCTAGGGGGCTAGGAGAGCAGTTCTTC
14	TRBD2	TRBV2	-	TRBJ2-7	CASSVGGVFYEQYF	TGTGCCAGCAGTGTCGGGGGGGTGTTCTACGAGCAGTACTTC
16	-	TRBV3-1/TRBV3-2	-	TRBJ1-4	CASSQGSGRFNEKLFF	TGTGCCAGCAGCCAAGGATCAGGGCGGTTTAATGAAAAACTGTTTTTT
17	TRBD2	TRBV7-2	-	TRBJ2-4	CASSWTGLAGPGNIQYF	TGTGCCAGCAGCTGGACCGGACTAGCGGGGCCTGGGAACATTCAGTACTTC
12	TRBD1	TRBV28	-	TRBJ1-1	CASQGTDTEAFF	TGTGCCTCACAGGGGACGGACACTGAAGCTTTCTTT
16	TRBD2	TRBV3-1/TRBV3-2	once	TRBJ2-7	CASSQGRSGRLDEQYF	TGTGCCAGCAGCCAAGGCCGTAGCGGGAGGCTCGACGAGCAGTACTTC